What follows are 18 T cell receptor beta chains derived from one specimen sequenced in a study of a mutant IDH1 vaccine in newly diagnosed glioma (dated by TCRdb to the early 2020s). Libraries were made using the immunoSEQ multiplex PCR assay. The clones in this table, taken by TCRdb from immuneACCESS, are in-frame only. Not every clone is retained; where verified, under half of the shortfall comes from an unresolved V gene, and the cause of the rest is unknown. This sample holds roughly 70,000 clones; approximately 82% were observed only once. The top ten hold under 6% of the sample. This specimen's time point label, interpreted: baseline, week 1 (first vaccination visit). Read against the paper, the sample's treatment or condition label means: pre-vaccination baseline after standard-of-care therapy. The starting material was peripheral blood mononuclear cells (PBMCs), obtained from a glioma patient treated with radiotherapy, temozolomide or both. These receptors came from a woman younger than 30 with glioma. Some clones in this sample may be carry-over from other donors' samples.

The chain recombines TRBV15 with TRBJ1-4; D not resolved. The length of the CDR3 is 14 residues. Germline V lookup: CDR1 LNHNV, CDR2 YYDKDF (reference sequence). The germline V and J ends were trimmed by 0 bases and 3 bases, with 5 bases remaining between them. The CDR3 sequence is CATSREQPNEKLFF. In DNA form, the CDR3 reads TGTGCCACCAGCAGAGAGCAGCCTAATGAAAAACTGTTTTTT.

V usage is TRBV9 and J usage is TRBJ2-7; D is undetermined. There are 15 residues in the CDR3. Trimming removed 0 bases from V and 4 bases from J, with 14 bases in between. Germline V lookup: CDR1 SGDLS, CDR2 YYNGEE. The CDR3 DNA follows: TGTGCCAGCAGCGTAGAGCCTACCCCTCTATACGAGCAGTACTTC. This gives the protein CASSVEPTPLYEQYF.

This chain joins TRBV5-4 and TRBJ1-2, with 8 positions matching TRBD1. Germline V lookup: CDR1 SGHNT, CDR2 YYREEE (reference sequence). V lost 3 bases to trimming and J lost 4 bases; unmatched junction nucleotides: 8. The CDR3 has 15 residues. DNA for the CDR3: TGTGCCAGCAGCTCCCGGGACAGGATCGCCTATGGCTACACCTTC. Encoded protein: CASSSRDRIAYGYTF.

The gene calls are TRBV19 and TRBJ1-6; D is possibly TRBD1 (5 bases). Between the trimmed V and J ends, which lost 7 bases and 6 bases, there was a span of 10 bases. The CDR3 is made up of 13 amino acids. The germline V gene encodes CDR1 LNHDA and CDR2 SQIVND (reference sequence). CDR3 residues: CASTLGGNSPLHF. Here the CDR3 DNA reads TGTGCCAGTACCCTGGGGGGTAATTCACCCCTCCACTTT.

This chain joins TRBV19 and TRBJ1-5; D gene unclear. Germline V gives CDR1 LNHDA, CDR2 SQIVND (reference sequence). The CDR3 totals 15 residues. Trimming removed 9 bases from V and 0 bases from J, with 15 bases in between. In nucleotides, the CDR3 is TGTGCCAGCCGGAAAGCCGGCCTTAGCAATCAGCCCCAGCATTTT. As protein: CASRKAGLSNQPQHF.

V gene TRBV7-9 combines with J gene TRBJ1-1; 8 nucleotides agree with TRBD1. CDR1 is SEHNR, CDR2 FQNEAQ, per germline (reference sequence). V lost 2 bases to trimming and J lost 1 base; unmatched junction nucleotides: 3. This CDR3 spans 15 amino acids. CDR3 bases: TGTGCCAGCAGCTTATTCGGGACAGGGAACACTGAAGCTTTCTTT. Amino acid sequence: CASSLFGTGNTEAFF.

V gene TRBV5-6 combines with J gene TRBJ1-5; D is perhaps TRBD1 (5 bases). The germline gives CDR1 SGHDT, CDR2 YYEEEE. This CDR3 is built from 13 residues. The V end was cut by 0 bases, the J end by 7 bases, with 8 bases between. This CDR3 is CASSLARGQPQHF. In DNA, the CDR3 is TGTGCCAGCAGCTTGGCGCGGGGCCAGCCCCAGCATTTT. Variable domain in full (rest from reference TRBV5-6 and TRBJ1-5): DAGVTQSPTHLIKTRGQQVTLRCSPKSGHDTVSWYQQALGQGPQFIFQYYEEEERQRGNFPDRFSGHQFPNYSSELNVNALLLGDSALYLCASSLARGQPQHFGDGTRLSIL.

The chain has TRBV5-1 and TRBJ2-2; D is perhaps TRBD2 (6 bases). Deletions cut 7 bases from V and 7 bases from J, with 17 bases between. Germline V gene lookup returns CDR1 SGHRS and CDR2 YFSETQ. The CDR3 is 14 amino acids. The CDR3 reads CASGLAVTVGELFF. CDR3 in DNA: TGCGCCAGCGGTTTAGCGGTGACGGTCGGGGAGCTGTTTTTT.

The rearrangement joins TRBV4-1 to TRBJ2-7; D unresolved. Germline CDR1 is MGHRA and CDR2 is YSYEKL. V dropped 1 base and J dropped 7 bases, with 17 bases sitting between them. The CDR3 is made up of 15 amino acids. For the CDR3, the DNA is TGCGCCAGCAGCCAAGCTCAGGTTATCATGCGGGAGCAGTACTTC. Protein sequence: CASSQAQVIMREQYF.

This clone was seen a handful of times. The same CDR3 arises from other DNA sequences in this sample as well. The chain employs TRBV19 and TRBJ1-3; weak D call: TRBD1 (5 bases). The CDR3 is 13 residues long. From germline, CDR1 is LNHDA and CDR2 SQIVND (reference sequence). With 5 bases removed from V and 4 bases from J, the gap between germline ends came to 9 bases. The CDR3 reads CASSPGPGNTIYF. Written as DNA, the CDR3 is TGTGCCAGTAGTCCGGGACCAGGAAACACCATATATTTT.

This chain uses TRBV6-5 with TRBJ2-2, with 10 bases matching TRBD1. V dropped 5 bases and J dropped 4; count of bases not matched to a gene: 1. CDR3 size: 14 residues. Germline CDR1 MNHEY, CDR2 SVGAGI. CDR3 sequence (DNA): TGTGCCAGCAGTCGGGACAGGGGCACCGGGGAGCTGTTTTTT. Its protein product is CASSRDRGTGELFF.

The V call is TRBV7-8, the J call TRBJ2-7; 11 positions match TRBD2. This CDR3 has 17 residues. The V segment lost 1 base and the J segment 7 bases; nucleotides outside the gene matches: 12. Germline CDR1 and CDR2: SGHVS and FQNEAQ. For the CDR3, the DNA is TGTGCCAGCAGCTTAGTGGGTAGCGGGAGGGGTGTTGATGAGCAGTACTTC. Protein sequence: CASSLVGSGRGVDEQYF.

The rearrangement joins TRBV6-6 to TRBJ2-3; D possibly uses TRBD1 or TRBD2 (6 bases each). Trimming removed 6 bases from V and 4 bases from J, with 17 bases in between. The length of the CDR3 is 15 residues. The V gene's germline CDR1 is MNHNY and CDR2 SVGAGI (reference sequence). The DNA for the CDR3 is TGTGCCAGCAGGCTACGACTGGGGGGCGCAGATACGCAGTATTTT. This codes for CASRLRLGGADTQYF.

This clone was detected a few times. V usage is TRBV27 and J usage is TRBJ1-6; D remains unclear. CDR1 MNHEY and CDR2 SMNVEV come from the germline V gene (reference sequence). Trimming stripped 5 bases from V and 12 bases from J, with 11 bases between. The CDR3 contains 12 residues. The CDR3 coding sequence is TGTGCCAGCAGTCCCCCGGGTAAACCCCTCCACTTT. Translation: CASSPPGKPLHF.

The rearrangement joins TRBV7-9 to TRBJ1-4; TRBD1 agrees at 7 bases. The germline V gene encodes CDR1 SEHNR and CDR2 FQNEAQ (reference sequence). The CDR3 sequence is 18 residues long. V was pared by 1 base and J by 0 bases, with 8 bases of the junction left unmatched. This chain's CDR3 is CASSLVRDRYPTNEKLFF. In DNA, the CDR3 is TGTGCCAGCAGCTTAGTCCGGGACAGATATCCAACTAATGAAAAACTGTTTTTT.

The DNA of the CDR3 is TGTGCCAGTGGCCCTGACAGGGGTTCTTATGGGGCCAACGTCCTGACTTTC. Its protein is CASGPDRGSYGANVLTF. The chain is built from TRBV19 and TRBJ2-6; 8 positions match TRBD1. Unmatched junction bases numbered 12, after V lost 8 bases and J lost 3 bases. CDR3 size: 17 residues. Germline lookup yields CDR1 LNHDA and CDR2 SQIVND (reference sequence).

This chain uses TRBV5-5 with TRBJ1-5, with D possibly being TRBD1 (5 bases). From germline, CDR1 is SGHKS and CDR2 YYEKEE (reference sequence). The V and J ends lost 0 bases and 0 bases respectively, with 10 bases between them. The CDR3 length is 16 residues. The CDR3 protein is CASSLGDPYSNQPQHF. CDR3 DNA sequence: TGTGCCAGCAGCTTGGGGGACCCTTATAGCAATCAGCCCCAGCATTTT.

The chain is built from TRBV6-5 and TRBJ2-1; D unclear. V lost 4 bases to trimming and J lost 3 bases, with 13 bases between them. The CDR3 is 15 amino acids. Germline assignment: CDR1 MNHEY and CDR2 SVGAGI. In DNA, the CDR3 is TGTGCCAGCAGTTCCCTTCTGGTCGGCTACAATGAGCAGTTCTTC. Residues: CASSSLLVGYNEQFF.